The rows below give T cell receptor beta chains drawn from one sample of a study of blood T cell repertoires in COVID-19. The repertoire was sequenced with immunoSEQ multiplex PCR; TCRdb's copy has only in-frame clones and lacks some. Among about 140,000 clones listed, over 80% were seen once. Sequencing used PBMCs or T cells enriched from blood (not recorded which). The receptors were sampled from a man aged 70-80 years who had been exposed to COVID-19. The conserved cysteine and the conserved F or W are not part of the CDR3 here. Size is omitted from some rows. Given values are once, few, many or a class for expanded clones.

size	J	V	CDR3
NA	TRBJ1-4	TRBV28	ASSNPGQGATNEKLF
NA	TRBJ2-7	TRBV7-9	ASSLTGGD
NA	TRBJ2-7	TRBV5-1	ASSRDRDEQY
NA	TRBJ2-7	TRBV7-9	ASTSPGGGPPYEQY
once	TRBJ1-1	TRBV3-1/TRBV3-2	ASSPGSTGGGLGEAF
once	TRBJ2-5	TRBV5-1	ASAEQGQTSETQY
NA	TRBJ2-1	TRBV6-2/TRBV6-3	ASSFKRGALDEQF
NA	TRBJ1-5	TRBV28	ASSRTDRDNQPQH
NA	TRBJ2-5	TRBV7-9	ASSFGDTGGAGTQY
NA	TRBJ2-7	TRBV6-5	ASRQGFSYEQY
NA	TRBJ2-1	TRBV7-8	ASSSQAGGLYNEQF
NA	TRBJ2-7	TRBV5-1	ASSEGTSGGYEQY
NA	TRBJ2-7	TRBV7-9	ASSYDRTGNSYEQY
NA	TRBJ2-2	TRBV6-5	ASTLTSGTGELF
NA	TRBJ2-7	TRBV7-9	ASRDTADSVYEQY
NA	TRBJ2-1	TRBV27	ASTQDRRAYYNEQF
NA	TRBJ1-6	TRBV27	ASSLARDSNSPLH
NA	TRBJ2-3	TRBV6-5	ASRDRQGIDTQY
NA	TRBJ1-1	TRBV7-3	ASSLSPGTEAF
NA	TRBJ1-2	TRBV4-3	ASSQTHVLGNGYT
NA	TRBJ1-3	TRBV28	ASRQGASSGNTIY
NA	TRBJ1-2	TRBV7-2	ASSLDLTGARRGYT
many	TRBJ1-5	TRBV28	ASSLGDREIQPQH
NA	TRBJ2-7	TRBV7-9	ASSFPGGRDEQY
NA	TRBJ2-7	TRBV29-1	SVAGGSVYEQY
NA	TRBJ1-1	TRBV6-2/TRBV6-3	ASSASQGARRTEAF
NA	TRBJ1-1	TRBV10-1	ASSTDEGGTAF
NA	TRBJ1-2	TRBV4-1	ASSHEDSTNYGYT
NA	TRBJ2-3	TRBV19	ASSDRSASTDTQY
NA	TRBJ1-5	TRBV3-1/TRBV3-2	ASSDSGGANQPQH
few	TRBJ1-3	TRBV14	ASSGGYSGNTIY
NA	TRBJ2-6	TRBV12-3/TRBV12-4	ASSLRGGDVLT
once	TRBJ1-2	TRBV9	ASSVGQGINYGYT
NA	TRBJ2-5	TRBV18	ASSLGLQETQY
once	TRBJ1-6	TRBV18	ASSPTSRGTGGSPLH
NA	TRBJ1-2	TRBV6-1	ASSDRDRGQNNYGYT
NA	TRBJ1-5	TRBV27	ASSVLGGASNQPQH
NA	TRBJ2-2	TRBV7-2	ASSLSMTNTGELF
NA	TRBJ2-5	TRBV4-1	ASSQDQGGGETQY
once	TRBJ1-2	TRBV4-3	ASSPEDRASGGYT
NA	TRBJ1-5	TRBV4-1	ASSQEGGGQPQH
few	TRBJ2-7	TRBV28	ASQGQGGTGVEQY
NA	TRBJ1-1	TRBV19	ASSDRDREGF
once	TRBJ2-5	TRBV7-2	ASSLVPLVGETQY
NA	TRBJ1-2	TRBV7-8	ASSLTGGRNVNGYT
NA	TRBJ1-2	TRBV6-2/TRBV6-3	ASSWAYGYT
NA	TRBJ2-1	TRBV28	ASSLHHEQNEQF
NA	TRBJ2-3	TRBV18	ASSPLGPGLAGADTQY
NA	TRBJ1-2	TRBV6-4	ASSRGGNYGYT
NA	TRBJ1-1	TRBV25-1	ASSGQGSGTEAF
NA	TRBJ2-5	TRBV7-3	ASSPMRLAGGETQY
NA	TRBJ2-7	TRBV10-3	AISERSGINPYEQY
once	TRBJ2-2	TRBV7-3	ASSRLAGATGELF
NA	TRBJ2-3	TRBV7-2	ASSLVGGRDTQY
few	TRBJ1-2	TRBV21-1	AGRGDWGYGYT
NA	TRBJ2-7	TRBV4-3	ASSYTRGGSYEQY
once	TRBJ1-2	TRBV7-2	ASSPGPDRGGGYT
NA	TRBJ2-1	TRBV4-3	ASSPRQGVYNEQF